The 14 T cell receptor beta chains listed next were all sequenced from one sample in a study of blood T cell repertoires in COVID-19. Libraries were prepared by immunoSEQ multiplex PCR; TCRdb keeps only in-frame clonotypes and omits some of them. Here the sample spans around 250,000 clones, about 87% being singletons. Sequenced: peripheral blood. These TCRs come from a woman between 65 and 79 years old with COVID-19, enrolled during active disease.

This clone was seen more than once but under ten times. The rearrangement uses TRBV7-2 and TRBJ1-2; D may be TRBD1 (5 bases). Germline CDR1 SGHTA, CDR2 FQGNSA. V lost 5 bases and J lost 0, with 13 bases in between. This CDR3 has 15 amino acids. The CDR3 DNA is TGTGCCAGCAGCCCATCCGGGGGAGCTAACTATGGCTACACCTTC. Translation: CASSPSGGANYGYTF.

This clone was found once. The V and J genes are TRBV19 and TRBJ1-5, with D possibly TRBD1 on 6 matching bases. The CDR3 spans 12 residues. CDR1 is LNHDA and CDR2 is SQIVND in the germline V gene (reference sequence). Trimming pared 3 bases from V and 12 bases from J, leaving 12 bases between. The CDR3 sequence: CASSIGQGYQHF. As DNA, the CDR3 is TGTGCCAGTAGTATTGGGCAGGGGTACCAGCATTTT.

A remark on this clone: Additional DNA sequences in this sample encode the identical CDR3. The DNA for the CDR3 is TGTGCCAGTAGTATTACAGGGGCGAACACTGAAGCTTTCTTT. Protein product: CASSITGANTEAFF. The chain links TRBV19 to TRBJ1-1; 7 positions match TRBD1. The CDR3 sequence is 14 residues long. With V trimmed by 3 bases and J by 1 base, 2 bases remained unmatched. Germline assignment: CDR1 LNHDA and CDR2 SQIVND (reference sequence).

This rearrangement joins TRBV14 to TRBJ2-7; 8 nucleotides match TRBD2. CDR1 and CDR2 (germline): SGHDN, FVKESK. This CDR3 contains 15 residues. The ends lost 2 bases at V and 3 bases at J; junction bases unmatched: 6. The CDR3: CASSQQLAGGYEQYF. Written as DNA, the CDR3 is TGTGCCAGCAGCCAACAGCTAGCGGGTGGCTACGAGCAGTACTTC.

V gene TRBV12-3 or TRBV12-4 combines with J gene TRBJ1-1; D might be TRBD1 (5 bases). This CDR3 has 11 amino acids. Trimming cost V 5 bases and J 8 bases, with 9 bases left between them. In DNA form, the CDR3 reads TGTGCCAGCAGTCGACGACAGGAAGCTTTCTTT. Protein sequence: CASSRRQEAFF.

There are a few counts of this clone. The V gene is TRBV19, the J gene TRBJ1-6; D might be TRBD1 (6 bases). This CDR3 has 14 amino acids. Looked up from germline, CDR1 is LNHDA and CDR2 is SQIVND (reference sequence). V gave up 4 bases and J gave up 3 bases, with 7 bases separating them. CDR3 loop: CASSKDSYNSPLHF. The CDR3 DNA reads as TGTGCCAGTAGTAAGGACAGCTATAATTCACCCCTCCACTTT. Drawing the rest from reference TRBV19 and TRBJ1-6, the complete variable domain is DGGITQSPKYLFRKEGQNVTLSCEQNLNHDAMYWYRQDPGQGLRLIYYSQIVNDFQKGDIAEGYSVSREKKESFPLTVTSAQKNPTAFYLCASSKDSYNSPLHFGNGTRLTVT.

This clone showed up just once. This sequence joins TRBV30 and TRBJ1-4; 11 positions match TRBD1. CDR3 length equals 16 residues. J gave up 0 bases and V 5 bases, and 5 bases lay outside the gene matches. Germline values: CDR1 GTSNPN, CDR2 SVGIG (reference sequence). Here the CDR3 DNA reads TGTGCCTGGCGGACAGGGGGCACCTCAACTAATGAAAAACTGTTTTTT. This translates into CAWRTGGTSTNEKLFF.

The V gene is TRBV5-1, the J gene TRBJ2-2; a weak D match, TRBD2 (6 bases). Germline values: CDR1 SGHRS, CDR2 YFSETQ. This CDR3 contains 16 residues. V was shortened by 4 bases and J by 0 bases, with 13 bases between the two germline ends. The CDR3, as DNA: TGCGCCAGCAGCGAGATAGCGGTTACGAACACCGGGGAGCTGTTTTTT. Amino acid sequence: CASSEIAVTNTGELFF.

J is TRBJ1-1 and V is TRBV28; 7 bases fit TRBD1. V shed 6 bases, J shed 5 bases, and the junction held 3 bases outside the gene matches. The germline V gene encodes CDR1 MDHEN and CDR2 SYDVKM. This CDR3 is 12 amino acids long. The CDR3 loop is CASSQQGTEAFF. CDR3 in DNA: TGTGCCAGCAGCCAACAGGGGACTGAAGCTTTCTTT.

The gene calls are TRBV28 and TRBJ1-5; D unresolved. There are 11 residues in the CDR3. The V end lost 6 bases, the J end lost 7 bases, and 7 bases lay between the germline ends. Germline lookup yields CDR1 MDHEN and CDR2 SYDVKM. CDR3 nucleotides: TGTGCCAGCAGCATCCAGCAGCCCCAGCATTTT. It is translated as CASSIQQPQHF.

V gene TRBV7-9 combines with J gene TRBJ1-1; 9 bases are a match to TRBD1. The CDR3 is 15 amino acids. CDR1 SEHNR and CDR2 FQNEAQ come from the germline V gene (reference sequence). The junction had 5 bases not matched to a gene; V was cut back by 5 bases and J by 1 base. CDR3 amino acids: CASSPGTGKNTEAFF. In DNA form, the CDR3 reads TGTGCCAGCAGCCCTGGGACAGGGAAGAACACTGAAGCTTTCTTT.

The chain uses TRBV7-2 and TRBJ1-1, with unresolved D. Germline-derived CDR1 and CDR2 are SGHTA and FQGNSA. CDR3 length: 14 residues. With 0 bases removed from V and 4 bases from J, the gap between germline ends came to 9 bases. The CDR3 sequence is CASSLASRGTEAFF. In nucleotides, the CDR3 is TGTGCCAGCAGCTTAGCATCCCGCGGCACTGAAGCTTTCTTT.

The rearrangement joins TRBV6-4 to TRBJ2-5; 13 nucleotides match TRBD2. CDR1 and CDR2 from the germline V gene are MRHNA and SNTAGT. V trimming: 6 bases; J trimming: 11 bases; junction bases outside the gene matches: 9. This CDR3 contains 14 residues. The CDR3 nucleotides are TGTGCCAGCAGCGTCACTAGCGGGAGGGCGAGACAGTACTTC. Translated: CASSVTSGRARQYF.

The chain links TRBV21-1 to TRBJ2-7; TRBD2, the D gene given by the table, was not confirmed from the DNA. TRBV21-1 is a pseudogene segment. This CDR3 is 17 amino acids long. DNA for the CDR3: TGTGCCAGCAGCGACGGGTCCTCGAGAGGGATTCCCTACGAGCAGTACTTC. The encoded protein is CASSDGSSRGIPYEQYF.